The T cell receptor (beta chain) under discussion was sequenced for a study of shared clonotypes between healthy human individuals. Whole-study findings and limits: All-four-donor shared clonotypes had higher generation probabilities than non-shared clonotypes did.

Germline CDR1 reads KGHSH; CDR2 reads LQKENI. The ends lost 1 base at V and 3 bases at J; junction bases unmatched: 3. The CDR3 has 15 residues. To note about this clone: Its antigen is currently unknown.

Profiling relied on immunoSEQ multiplex PCR, and the TCRdb table lists in-frame clones only, not all of them. The table has about 1 million clones, about 75% seen once. This chain connects TRBV18 to TRBJ2-3; TRBD2 matches at 8 bases. The clonotype was recovered from a man aged 18 to 30 in good health. Specimen: memory CD4+ T cells sorted from blood. Subset in this sample: CD45RA-negative fraction. In nucleotides, the CDR3 is TGTGCCAGCTCACCACAGCGGGGGATAACAGATACGCAGTATTTT. Translating gives CASSPQRGITDTQYF.